The 8 T cell receptor beta chains given below trace back to one sample, sequenced in a study of blood T cell repertoires in COVID-19. Generated by immunoSEQ multiplex PCR, the TCRdb table keeps only in-frame clones and is missing some. Altogether about 200,000 clones are present, roughly nine tenths being singletons, with the ten largest covering 2% to 2.5%. The sample was PBMCs or T cells enriched from blood (not recorded which). Every receptor here comes from a young woman who had recovered from COVID-19.

This clone was counted a few times. The CDR3 reads CASSSLQGYGYTF. CDR3 nucleotides: TGTGCCAGCAGTTCACTTCAGGGGTACGGCTACACCTTC. The chain recombines TRBV12-3 or TRBV12-4 with TRBJ1-2; D might be TRBD1 (6 bases). The CDR3 has 13 residues. V was clipped by 4 bases and J by 8 bases, with 14 bases between them.

The chain is built from TRBV6-5 and TRBJ1-2, with 10 bases that match TRBD1. Trimming at V came to 10 bases and at J to 3 bases, leaving 5 bases not matched to a gene. The CDR3 is made up of 13 amino acids. Germline CDR1 reads MNHEY; CDR2 reads SVGAGI. The CDR3 region is CATRTGGDYGYTF. The CDR3 nucleotides read TGTGCCACCCGGACAGGGGGTGACTATGGCTACACCTTC.

The chain has TRBV11-3 and TRBJ2-1, with D perhaps matching TRBD2 (5 bases). CDR1 is SGHNT, CDR2 YENEEA, per germline. The CDR3 length is 15 residues. Trimming shortened V by 5 bases and J by 0 bases, and 11 bases separated the two germline ends. CDR3 coding DNA: TGTGCCAGCAGCGTGACTGGGAGCTCCTACAATGAGCAGTTCTTC. Amino acid sequence: CASSVTGSSYNEQFF. Full variable domain (outside the CDR3, taken from reference TRBV11-3 and TRBJ2-1): EAGVVQSPRYKIIEKKQPVAFWCNPISGHNTLYWYLQNLGQGPELLIRYENEEAVDDSQLPKDRFSAERLKGVDSTLKIQPAELGDSAVYLCASSVTGSSYNEQFFGPGTRLTVL.

This clone was found once. The J gene is TRBJ1-5, the V gene TRBV27; the D is unclear. Germline CDR1 MNHEY, CDR2 SMNVEV (reference sequence). CDR3 length: 14 amino acids. The V end was cut by 5 bases, the J end by 6 bases, with 14 bases between. CDR3 loop: CASSQRARIQPQHF. CDR3 bases: TGTGCCAGCAGTCAGAGGGCGCGTATTCAGCCCCAGCATTTT.

The rearrangement links TRBV11-2 to TRBJ2-7; D is perhaps TRBD2 (6 bases). The CDR3 has 16 residues. Trimming shortened V by 3 bases and J by 2 bases, and 17 bases separated the two germline ends. Germline V CDR1 and CDR2: SGHAT, FQNNGV. The CDR3 sequence is CASSFSEAGSPYEQYF. Here the CDR3 DNA reads TGTGCCAGCAGCTTTAGCGAGGCGGGGAGCCCCTACGAGCAGTACTTC.

The chain is built from TRBV29-1 and TRBJ1-1, with 7 bases identical to TRBD1. The germline V gene encodes CDR1 SQVTM and CDR2 ANQGSEA. V gave up 1 base and J gave up 4 bases; unmatched junction bases: 3. The CDR3 loop spans 13 amino acids. The CDR3 DNA follows: TGCAGCGTTGAAGGGGACAGATTCACTGAAGCTTTCTTT. It translates to CSVEGDRFTEAFF. Full variable domain (missing parts from reference TRBV29-1 and TRBJ1-1): SAVISQKPSRDICQRGTSLTIQCQVDSQVTMMFWYRQQPGQSLTLIATANQGSEATYESGFVIDKFPISRPNLTFSTLTVSNMSPEDSSIYLCSVEGDRFTEAFFGQGTRLTVV.

The chain combines TRBV19 with TRBJ2-7, with 7 bases identical to TRBD1. This CDR3 comprises 11 residues. Germline V gives CDR1 LNHDA, CDR2 SQIVND (reference sequence). With 6 bases clipped from V and 6 bases from J, the junction kept 2 bases outside the gene matches. The CDR3 reads CASSGTVEQYF. As DNA, the CDR3 is TGTGCCAGTAGCGGGACAGTCGAGCAGTACTTC. Combining the CDR3 with reference TRBV19 and TRBJ2-7 gives the whole variable domain DGGITQSPKYLFRKEGQNVTLSCEQNLNHDAMYWYRQDPGQGLRLIYYSQIVNDFQKGDIAEGYSVSREKKESFPLTVTSAQKNPTAFYLCASSGTVEQYFGPGTRLTVT.

This sequence joins TRBV19 and TRBJ1-2; 7 positions match TRBD1. There are 14 residues in the CDR3. The V gene's germline CDR1 is LNHDA and CDR2 SQIVND (reference sequence). The V gene end was trimmed by 3 bases and the J gene end by 4 bases; junction bases not matched to a gene: 5. For the CDR3, the DNA is TGTGCCAGTAGTATGTGGGACAGCATCTATGGCTACACCTTC. Amino acid sequence: CASSMWDSIYGYTF.